Shown below are 23 T cell receptor beta chains from a single sample sequenced in a study of T cell responses to AZD1222 COVID-19 vaccine. The table came from immunoSEQ multiplex PCR; TCRdb's copy has only in-frame clones and leaves some out. The sample yields around 270,000 clones, 90% to 95% seen once. Material: peripheral blood, obtained 28 days after the second AZD1222 dose. These receptors originate from an adult who received the AZD1222 COVID-19 vaccine.

This rearrangement joins TRBV9 to TRBJ2-2; D remains unclear. The CDR3 sequence is 12 residues long. The V and J ends lost 1 base and 5 bases respectively, with 3 bases between them. Germline CDR1 and CDR2: SGDLS and YYNGEE. The CDR3 nucleotides read TGTGCCAGCAGCGTATATACCGGGGAGCTGTTTTTT. It yields the protein CASSVYTGELFF.

The chain has TRBV2 and TRBJ2-2, with 10 bases that match TRBD2. With V trimmed by 6 bases and J by 0 bases, 4 bases remained unmatched. The V gene's germline CDR1 is SNHLY and CDR2 FYNNEI. CDR3 length equals 16 residues. The CDR3 loop is CASRATSGANTGELFF. The CDR3, as DNA: TGTGCCAGCAGGGCTACTAGCGGGGCGAACACCGGGGAGCTGTTTTTT.

The chain couples TRBV5-1 to TRBJ2-3; D might be TRBD1 or TRBD2, each matching 5 bases. Trimming took 1 base from V and 0 from J, leaving 21 bases between them. CDR3 length equals 19 residues. Germline CDR1 and CDR2: SGHRS and YFSETQ. As DNA, the CDR3 is TGCGCCAGCAGCTTGTCCGGGCAGGGTGAGAGGGCCAGCACAGATACGCAGTATTTT. This translates into CASSLSGQGERASTDTQYF.

CDR3 region: CASSGGTGGDWSPLHF. In DNA, the CDR3 is TGTGCCAGCAGTGGAGGGACAGGGGGAGATTGGTCACCCCTCCACTTT. V gene TRBV28 combines with J gene TRBJ1-6; 11 nucleotides match TRBD1. The ends lost 5 bases at V and 10 bases at J; junction bases unmatched: 10. Germline lookup yields CDR1 MDHEN and CDR2 SYDVKM. The CDR3 is 16 amino acids. Drawing the rest from reference TRBV28 and TRBJ1-6, the complete variable domain is DVKVTQSSRYLVKRTGEKVFLECVQDMDHENMFWYRQDPGLGLRLIYFSYDVKMKEKGDIPEGYSVSREKKERFSLILESASTNQTSMYLCASSGGTGGDWSPLHFGNGTRLTVT.

The V call is TRBV27, the J call TRBJ2-6, with TRBD1 identical over 7 bases. The CDR3 has 17 residues. Germline lookup yields CDR1 MNHEY and CDR2 SMNVEV (reference sequence). With 6 bases clipped from V and 0 bases from J, the junction kept 8 bases outside the gene matches. The CDR3 coding sequence is TGTGCCAGCAGACCTCCGGGACAGATCTCTGGGGCCAACGTCCTGACTTTC. The encoded protein is CASRPPGQISGANVLTF.

The chain links TRBV6-6 to TRBJ1-4; D is undetermined. The CDR3 is 13 amino acids. The V and J ends lost 6 bases and 8 bases respectively, with 13 bases between them. Germline V gives CDR1 MNHNY, CDR2 SVGAGI (reference sequence). CDR3 sequence (DNA): TGTGCCAGCAGACGCGGGCCCGCCGAAAAACTGTTTTTT. Its translation: CASRRGPAEKLFF.

The genes are TRBV18 and TRBJ1-5; 12 nucleotides agree with TRBD1. Germline V gene data show CDR1 as KGHSH and CDR2 as LQKENI. J gave up 6 bases and V 3 bases, and 9 bases lay outside the gene matches. The CDR3 consists of 17 residues. The CDR3 here is CASSPQTGTGGGQPQHF. The DNA of the CDR3 is TGTGCCAGCTCACCGCAAACCGGGACAGGGGGCGGTCAGCCCCAGCATTTT.

The V and J genes are TRBV4-2 and TRBJ2-3, with 7 bases fitting TRBD2. J was trimmed by 3 bases and V by 1 base; bases with no gene match: 4. In germline, CDR1 is LGHNA, CDR2 YNFKEQ. This CDR3 contains 15 residues. The CDR3 sequence is CASSQGLAETDTQYF. In nucleotides, the CDR3 is TGTGCCAGCAGCCAAGGCCTAGCGGAAACAGATACGCAGTATTTT.

The chain uses TRBV19 and TRBJ1-4, with 9 bases that match TRBD1. The CDR3 totals 15 residues. The germline gives CDR1 LNHDA, CDR2 SQIVND (reference sequence). The V gene end was trimmed by 6 bases and the J gene end by 2 bases; junction bases not matched to a gene: 4. DNA of the CDR3: TGTGCCAGTAGCCTCGGGACAGGGACTAATGAAAAACTGTTTTTT. As protein: CASSLGTGTNEKLFF.

CDR3 sequence reads: CASSVGPQGNTGELFF. CDR3 DNA sequence: TGTGCCAGCAGCGTAGGACCACAAGGGAACACCGGGGAGCTGTTTTTT. The chain uses TRBV9 and TRBJ2-2; D gene uncertain. Trimming cost V 0 bases and J 1 base, with 10 bases left between them. The germline V gene has CDR1 SGDLS and CDR2 YYNGEE. The CDR3 covers 16 residues.

The chain has TRBV7-6 and TRBJ2-1; D assignment may be TRBD1 or TRBD2 (5 bases each). Germline lookup yields CDR1 SGHVS and CDR2 FNYEAQ. The V end was cut by 1 base, the J end by 6 bases, with 13 bases between. The CDR3 runs to 15 residues. The DNA of the CDR3 is TGTGCCAGCAGCTTAGGGAGCGTAGGGACCAATGAGCAGTTCTTC. Translation gives CASSLGSVGTNEQFF.

This chain uses TRBV15 with TRBJ1-3; D call uncertain. Germline V CDR1 and CDR2: LNHNV, YYDKDF (reference sequence). V was pared by 0 bases and J by 0 bases, with 6 bases between. CDR3 length: 15 amino acids. The CDR3 is CATSRDVVSGNTIYF. CDR3 DNA sequence: TGTGCCACCAGCAGAGATGTCGTCTCTGGAAACACCATATATTTT.

The chain combines TRBV23-1 with TRBJ1-1, with D possibly TRBD1 on 5 matching bases. TRBV23-1 falls under the ORF class, with uncertain function. CDR3 size: 15 residues. V lost 4 bases and J 1 base, leaving 13 bases between the germline ends. The CDR3 loop reads CASSPPGTANTEAFF. For the CDR3, the DNA is TGCGCCAGCAGTCCCCCGGGGACGGCGAACACTGAAGCTTTCTTT.

This sequence joins TRBV7-8 and TRBJ2-7; D may be TRBD2 (7 bases). Trimming stripped 2 bases from V and 4 bases from J, with 15 bases between. Germline V gene data show CDR1 as SGHVS and CDR2 as FQNEAQ. The CDR3 length is 15 residues. CDR3: CASSLRGGTNYEQYF. Here the CDR3 DNA reads TGTGCCAGCAGCTTAAGGGGGGGGACTAATTACGAGCAGTACTTC.

This clone was seen once. The J gene is TRBJ2-1, the V gene TRBV9; D unresolved. V lost 3 bases and J 3 bases, leaving 10 bases between the germline ends. Germline V lookup: CDR1 SGDLS, CDR2 YYNGEE. This CDR3 has 14 residues. The CDR3 here is CASSESGLYNEQFF. The CDR3 coding sequence is TGTGCCAGCAGCGAGTCGGGCCTCTACAATGAGCAGTTCTTC.

V usage is TRBV28 and J usage is TRBJ1-6, with 8 bases identical to TRBD1. The CDR3 extends over 15 amino acids. CDR1 and CDR2 (germline): MDHEN, SYDVKM. The V gene end was trimmed by 5 bases and the J gene end by 5 bases; junction bases not matched to a gene: 5. The CDR3 is CASSRPGQDNSPLHF. CDR3 DNA: TGTGCCAGCAGTCGACCGGGACAGGATAATTCACCCCTCCACTTT.

The chain uses TRBV30 and TRBJ1-5, with D perhaps matching TRBD1 (5 bases). CDR1 and CDR2 (germline): GTSNPN, SVGIG (reference sequence). This CDR3 has 14 residues. The germline V and J ends were trimmed by 1 base and 5 bases, with 12 bases remaining between them. CDR3 in amino acids: CAWSATGVDQPQHF. Written as DNA, the CDR3 is TGTGCCTGGAGTGCGACGGGGGTCGATCAGCCCCAGCATTTT.

The V and J genes are TRBV15 and TRBJ1-2; D gene ambiguous. CDR1 and CDR2 (germline): LNHNV, YYDKDF (reference sequence). Trimming took off 0 bases at V and 8 bases at J, with 16 bases between the two ends. The CDR3 loop spans 15 amino acids. CDR3 in amino acids: CATSRELGIYSGYTF. CDR3 in DNA: TGTGCCACCAGCAGAGAACTAGGGATATATAGCGGCTACACCTTC. The complete variable domain, with remaining parts taken from reference TRBV15 and TRBJ1-2, reads DAMVIQNPRYQVTQFGKPVTLSCSQTLNHNVMYWYQQKSSQAPKLLFHYYDKDFNNEADTPDNFQSRRPNTSFCFLDIRSPGLGDTAMYLCATSRELGIYSGYTFGSGTRLTVV.

The chain links TRBV4-1 to TRBJ2-7; unclear D gene. The V end was cut by 0 bases, the J end by 2 bases, with 8 bases between. In germline, CDR1 is MGHRA, CDR2 YSYEKL. This CDR3 is built from 14 residues. This chain's CDR3 is CASSQERGPYEQYF. The CDR3 DNA sequence: TGCGCCAGCAGCCAAGAAAGAGGCCCCTACGAGCAGTACTTC.

The J gene is TRBJ1-4, the V gene TRBV5-1; D perhaps matches TRBD1 (5 bases). This CDR3 spans 14 amino acids. Germline CDR1 reads SGHRS; CDR2 reads YFSETQ. V lost 3 bases, J lost 8 bases, and 14 bases lay in between. CDR3 in amino acids: CASSWDGDSEKLFF. For the CDR3, the DNA is TGCGCCAGCAGCTGGGACGGAGACTCAGAAAAACTGTTTTTT.

V gene TRBV6-5 combines with J gene TRBJ2-3; a possible D gene is TRBD2 (6 bases). The V gene lost 7 bases and the J gene lost 6 bases, with 14 bases spanning the gap. Germline CDR1 and CDR2: MNHEY and SVGAGI. The CDR3 spans 13 residues. DNA of the CDR3: TGTGCCAGCAAGGGGACTCCGGCCGATACGCAGTATTTT. Protein sequence: CASKGTPADTQYF.

This chain connects TRBV19 to TRBJ2-7; 11 bases fit TRBD1. The junction had 4 bases not matched to a gene; V was cut back by 3 bases and J by 6 bases. This CDR3 has 14 residues. CDR1 and CDR2 from the germline V gene are LNHDA and SQIVND (reference sequence). CDR3 DNA: TGTGCCAGTAGTATGAGGGACAGGGGGACCGAGCAGTACTTC. Translating gives CASSMRDRGTEQYF.

This sequence joins TRBV5-8 and TRBJ2-7; D gene ambiguous. The CDR3 spans 15 residues. The V gene lost 1 base and the J gene lost 0 bases, with 11 bases spanning the gap. Germline CDR1 SGHTS, CDR2 YDEGEE. The CDR3 bases are TGTGCCAGCAGCTTGTTAGGACGAAGCTCCTACGAGCAGTACTTC. Its translation: CASSLLGRSSYEQYF.